Listed below are T cell receptor beta chains from one sample, sequenced in a study of blood T cell repertoires in COVID-19. Assay: immunoSEQ multiplex PCR; the TCRdb copy retains only in-frame clones and omits some. The sample has 150,000 to 200,000 clones, 65% to 85% seen once; the top ten hold 11% to 15%. The sequenced sample was peripheral blood. The receptors were sampled from a woman of 80 years or more with acute or convalescent COVID-19. CDR3s include the opening cysteine and the closing phenylalanine or tryptophan.

V,J,CDR3
TRBV7-2,TRBJ2-3,CASSLGLAGSDTQYF
TRBV2,TRBJ1-1,CASITGGPETEAFF
TRBV5-1,TRBJ2-6,CASSLAGSGANVLTF
TRBV6-5,TRBJ1-5,CASREDGISNQPQHF
TRBV15,TRBJ1-2,CATSPGPLDYGYTF
TRBV27,TRBJ1-4,CASSEIATNEKLFF
TRBV12-3/TRBV12-4,TRBJ1-1,CASRLQMNTEAFF
TRBV2,TRBJ1-5,CASREDRVGGQPQHF
TRBV21-1,TRBJ2-7,CASSKVGTGSYEQYF
TRBV30,TRBJ2-6,CAWRTTGGSGANVLTF
TRBV5-1,TRBJ1-2,CASSLAGRRTENYGYTF
TRBV2,TRBJ2-1,CASVELEQFF
TRBV27,TRBJ1-5,CASSPRDRGSNQPQHF
TRBV5-6,TRBJ2-7,CASSLLEAYEQYF
TRBV5-1,TRBJ2-7,CASSAGGSQGQQYF
TRBV7-2,TRBJ1-2,CASSLVAGEYGYTF
TRBV6-1,TRBJ1-5,CASSEVVGTLKPQHF
TRBV2,TRBJ1-3,CASSEGSMGGNTIYF
TRBV5-1,TRBJ2-3,CASSSGQGRSDTQYF
TRBV7-8,TRBJ2-7,CASSSLRGWGEQYF
TRBV28,TRBJ2-5,CATRQGMKTQYF
TRBV11-3,TRBJ2-3,CASSLSTDTQYF
TRBV18,TRBJ1-5,CASSPADYQPQHF
TRBV5-1,TRBJ2-7,CASSKSGGTATYEQYF
TRBV9,TRBJ1-2,CASSAAGFYGYTF
TRBV28,TRBJ1-1,CASSGSGTGVFEAFF
TRBV27,TRBJ2-3,CASSPLSIDTQYF